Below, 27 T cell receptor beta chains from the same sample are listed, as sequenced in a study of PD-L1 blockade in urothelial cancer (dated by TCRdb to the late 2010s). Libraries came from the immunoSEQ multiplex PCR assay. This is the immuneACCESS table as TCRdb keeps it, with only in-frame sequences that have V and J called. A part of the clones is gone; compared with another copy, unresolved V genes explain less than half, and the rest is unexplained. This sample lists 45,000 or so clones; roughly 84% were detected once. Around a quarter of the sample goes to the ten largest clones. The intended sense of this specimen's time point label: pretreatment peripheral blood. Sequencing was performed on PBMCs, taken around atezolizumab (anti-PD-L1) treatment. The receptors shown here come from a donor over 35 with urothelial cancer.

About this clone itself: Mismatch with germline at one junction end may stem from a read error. The CDR3 here is CASSRGLAGAYEQYF. The CDR3 region has the DNA TGTGCTAGCAGCCGAGGCCTAGCGGGAGCCTACGAGCAGTACTTC. This chain links TRBV7-7 with TRBJ2-7, with 10 nucleotides matching TRBD2. Germline V gives CDR1 SSHAT, CDR2 FNYEAQ (reference sequence). This CDR3 has 15 residues.

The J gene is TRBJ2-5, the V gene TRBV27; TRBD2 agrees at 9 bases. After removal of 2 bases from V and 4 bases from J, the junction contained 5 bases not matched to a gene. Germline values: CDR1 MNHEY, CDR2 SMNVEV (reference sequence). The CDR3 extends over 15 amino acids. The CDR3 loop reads CASSLAGGPGETQYF. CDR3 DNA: TGTGCCAGCAGTTTAGCGGGAGGGCCGGGAGAGACCCAGTACTTC.

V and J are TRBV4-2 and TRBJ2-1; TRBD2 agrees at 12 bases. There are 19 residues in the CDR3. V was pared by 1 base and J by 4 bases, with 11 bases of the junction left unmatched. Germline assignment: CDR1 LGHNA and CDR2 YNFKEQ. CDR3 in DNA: TGTGCCAGCAGCCAAGTTCTGGGGCTAGCGGGAGGGGAATACAATGAGCAGTTCTTC. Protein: CASSQVLGLAGGEYNEQFF.

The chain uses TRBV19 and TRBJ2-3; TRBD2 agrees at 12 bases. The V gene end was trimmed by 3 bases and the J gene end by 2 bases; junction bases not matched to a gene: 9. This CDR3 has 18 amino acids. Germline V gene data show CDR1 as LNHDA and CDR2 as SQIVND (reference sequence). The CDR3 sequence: CASSIGTSGPRLTDTQYF. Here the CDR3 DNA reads TGTGCCAGTAGTATCGGGACTAGCGGGCCTCGCCTCACAGATACGCAGTATTTT.

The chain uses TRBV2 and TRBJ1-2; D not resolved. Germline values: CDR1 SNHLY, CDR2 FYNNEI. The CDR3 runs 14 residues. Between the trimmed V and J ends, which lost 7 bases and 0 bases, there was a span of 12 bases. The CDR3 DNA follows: TGTGCCAGCACCCGAGGGAGAGCTAACTATGGCTACACCTTC. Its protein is CASTRGRANYGYTF.

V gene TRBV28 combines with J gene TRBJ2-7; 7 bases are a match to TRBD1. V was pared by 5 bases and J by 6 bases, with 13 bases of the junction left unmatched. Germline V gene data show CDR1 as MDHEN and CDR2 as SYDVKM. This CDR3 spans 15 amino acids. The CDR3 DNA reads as TGTGCCAGCAGTCCTAGCACAGGGGACGGCGGCGAGCAGTACTTC. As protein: CASSPSTGDGGEQYF. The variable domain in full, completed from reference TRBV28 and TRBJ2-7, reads DVKVTQSSRYLVKRTGEKVFLECVQDMDHENMFWYRQDPGLGLRLIYFSYDVKMKEKGDIPEGYSVSREKKERFSLILESASTNQTSMYLCASSPSTGDGGEQYFGPGTRLTVT.

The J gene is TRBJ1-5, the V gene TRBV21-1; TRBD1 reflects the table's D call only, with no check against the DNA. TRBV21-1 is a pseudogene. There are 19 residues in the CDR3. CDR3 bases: TGTGCCAGCAGCAAAGTGGACCGACAGGACAATCCGAGCAATCAGCCCCAGCATTTT. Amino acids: CASSKVDRQDNPSNQPQHF.

The chain's CDR3 is CASSLVGLGTDTQYF. In DNA form, the CDR3 reads TGTGCCAGCAGCTTAGTGGGACTCGGCACAGATACGCAGTATTTT. This sequence joins TRBV7-3 and TRBJ2-3; D is perhaps TRBD2 (6 bases). Germline CDR1 is SGHTA and CDR2 is FQGTGA. This CDR3 is 15 amino acids long. The ends were cut back, 2 bases at V and 1 base at J, with 10 bases in the middle.

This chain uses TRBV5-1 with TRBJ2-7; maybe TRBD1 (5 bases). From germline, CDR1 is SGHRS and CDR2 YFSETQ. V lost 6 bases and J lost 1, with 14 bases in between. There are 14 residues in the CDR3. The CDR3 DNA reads TGCGCCAGCACCCTGGCCGACAGATCCTACGAGCAGTACTTC. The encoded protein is CASTLADRSYEQYF.

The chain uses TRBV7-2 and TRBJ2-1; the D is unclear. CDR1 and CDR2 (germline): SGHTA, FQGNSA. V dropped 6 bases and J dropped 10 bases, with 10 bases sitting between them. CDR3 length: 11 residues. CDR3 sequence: CASRSGWEQFF. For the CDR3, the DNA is TGTGCCAGCAGGTCAGGCTGGGAGCAGTTCTTC.

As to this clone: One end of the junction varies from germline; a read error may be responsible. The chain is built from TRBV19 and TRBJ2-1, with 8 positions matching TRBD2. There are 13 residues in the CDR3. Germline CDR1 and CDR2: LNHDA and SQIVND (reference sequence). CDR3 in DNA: TGTGCCAGTAGTATAAGCGGGACTAGGGGGGTGATCTTC. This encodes CASSISGTRGVIF.

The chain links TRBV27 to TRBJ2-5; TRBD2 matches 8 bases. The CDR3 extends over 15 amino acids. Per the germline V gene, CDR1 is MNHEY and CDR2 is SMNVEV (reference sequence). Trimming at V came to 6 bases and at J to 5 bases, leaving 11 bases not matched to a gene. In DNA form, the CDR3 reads TGTGCCAGCAGCCCCAGCGGGAGCTCTTGGGAGACCCAGTACTTC. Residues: CASSPSGSSWETQYF.

The CDR3 protein is CASSPAGSSSGNTIYF. CDR3 in DNA: TGTGCCAGCTCACCGGCAGGCAGCTCCTCTGGAAACACCATATATTTT. The rearrangement uses TRBV18 and TRBJ1-3; D ambiguous. In germline, CDR1 is KGHSH, CDR2 LQKENI. CDR3 size: 16 residues. V lost 3 bases to trimming and J lost 0 bases, with 12 bases between them.

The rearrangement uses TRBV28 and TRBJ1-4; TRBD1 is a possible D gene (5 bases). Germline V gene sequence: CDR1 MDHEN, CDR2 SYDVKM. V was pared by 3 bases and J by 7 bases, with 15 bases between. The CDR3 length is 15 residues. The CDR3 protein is CASSFGLGGSEKLFF. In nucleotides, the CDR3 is TGTGCCAGCAGTTTCGGGTTGGGGGGGAGTGAAAAACTGTTTTTT.

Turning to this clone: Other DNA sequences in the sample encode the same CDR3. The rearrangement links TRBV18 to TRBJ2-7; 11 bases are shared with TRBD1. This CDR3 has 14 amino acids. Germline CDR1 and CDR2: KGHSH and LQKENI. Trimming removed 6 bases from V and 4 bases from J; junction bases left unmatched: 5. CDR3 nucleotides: TGTGCCAGCTCCCCCGGGACAGGGGGGTACGAGCAGTACTTC. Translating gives CASSPGTGGYEQYF.

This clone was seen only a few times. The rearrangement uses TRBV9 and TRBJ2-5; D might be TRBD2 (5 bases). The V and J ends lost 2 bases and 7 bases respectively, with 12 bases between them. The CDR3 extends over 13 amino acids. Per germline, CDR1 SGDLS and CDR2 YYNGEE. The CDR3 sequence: CASSVGGRATQYF. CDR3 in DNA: TGTGCCAGCAGCGTGGGTGGGCGGGCGACCCAGTACTTC.

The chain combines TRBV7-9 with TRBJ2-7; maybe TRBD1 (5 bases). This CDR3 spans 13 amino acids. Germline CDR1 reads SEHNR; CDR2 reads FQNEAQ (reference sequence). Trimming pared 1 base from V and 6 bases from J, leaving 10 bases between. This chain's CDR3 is CASSLGQGFEQYF. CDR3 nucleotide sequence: TGTGCCAGCAGCTTAGGTCAGGGATTCGAGCAGTACTTC.

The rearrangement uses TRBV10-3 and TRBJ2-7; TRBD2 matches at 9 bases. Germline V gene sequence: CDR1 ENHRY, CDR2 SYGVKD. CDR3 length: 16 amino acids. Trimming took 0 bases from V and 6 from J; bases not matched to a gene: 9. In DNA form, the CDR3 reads TGTGCCATCAGTGAGTCGACTAGCGGCCTACGTGGCGAGCAGTACTTC. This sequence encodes CAISESTSGLRGEQYF.

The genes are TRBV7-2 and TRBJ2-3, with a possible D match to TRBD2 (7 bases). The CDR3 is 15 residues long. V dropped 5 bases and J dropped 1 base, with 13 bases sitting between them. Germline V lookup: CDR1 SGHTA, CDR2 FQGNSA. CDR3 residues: CASSRGGIGTDTQYF. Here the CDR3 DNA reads TGTGCCAGCAGCAGGGGGGGCATCGGCACAGATACGCAGTATTTT.

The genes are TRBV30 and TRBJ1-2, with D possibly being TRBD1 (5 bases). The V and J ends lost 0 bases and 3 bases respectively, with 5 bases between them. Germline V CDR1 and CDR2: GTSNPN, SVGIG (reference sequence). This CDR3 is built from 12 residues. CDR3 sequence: CAWSVGHYGYTF. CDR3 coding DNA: TGTGCCTGGAGTGTGGGGCACTATGGCTACACCTTC.

In DNA form, the CDR3 reads TGTGCCAGCAGTTACTCCGGACTAGCGGGAGAGACCCAGTACTTC. This gives the protein CASSYSGLAGETQYF. The chain recombines TRBV6-5 with TRBJ2-5; 11 bases map to TRBD2. V gave up 0 bases and J gave up 4 bases; unmatched junction bases: 1. CDR1 is MNHEY, CDR2 SVGAGI, per germline. This CDR3 spans 15 amino acids.

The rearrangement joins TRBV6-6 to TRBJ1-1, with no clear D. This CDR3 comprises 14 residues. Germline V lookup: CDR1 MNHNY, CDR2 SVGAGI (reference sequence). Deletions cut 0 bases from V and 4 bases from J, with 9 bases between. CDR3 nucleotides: TGTGCCAGCAGTTACTCGAGGATGGGCACTGAAGCTTTCTTT. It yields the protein CASSYSRMGTEAFF.

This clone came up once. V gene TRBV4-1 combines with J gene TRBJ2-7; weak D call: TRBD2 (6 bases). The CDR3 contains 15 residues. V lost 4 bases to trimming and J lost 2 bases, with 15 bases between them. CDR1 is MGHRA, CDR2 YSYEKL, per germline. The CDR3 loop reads CASSRGWDSPYEQYF. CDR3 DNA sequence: TGCGCCAGCAGCCGGGGATGGGACTCACCCTACGAGCAGTACTTC.

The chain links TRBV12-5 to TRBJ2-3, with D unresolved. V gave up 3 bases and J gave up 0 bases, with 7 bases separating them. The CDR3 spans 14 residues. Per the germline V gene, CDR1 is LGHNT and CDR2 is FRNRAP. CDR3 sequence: CASGFGESTDTQYF. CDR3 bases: TGTGCTAGTGGTTTTGGAGAGAGCACAGATACGCAGTATTTT.

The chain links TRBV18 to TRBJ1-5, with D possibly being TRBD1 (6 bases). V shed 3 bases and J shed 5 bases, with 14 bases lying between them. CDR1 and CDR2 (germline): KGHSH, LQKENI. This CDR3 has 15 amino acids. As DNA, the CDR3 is TGTGCCAGCTCACCGGGACAAGGAACCTATCAGCCCCAGCATTTT. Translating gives CASSPGQGTYQPQHF.

The CDR3 here is CASSQGATNEKLFF. The DNA of the CDR3 is TGTGCCAGCAGTCAAGGGGCAACTAATGAAAAACTGTTTTTT. The chain has TRBV6-5 and TRBJ1-4; D may be TRBD1 (5 bases). The germline CDR1 and CDR2 sequences are MNHEY and SVGAGI. V was trimmed by 5 bases and J by 0 bases, leaving 7 bases between them. The CDR3 covers 14 residues.

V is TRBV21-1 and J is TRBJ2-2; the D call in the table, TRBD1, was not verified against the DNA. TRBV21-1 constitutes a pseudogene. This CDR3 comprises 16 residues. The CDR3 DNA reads TGTGCCAGCCGGATAGGGGTTGAGGCGAACACCGGGGAGCTGTTTTTT. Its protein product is CASRIGVEANTGELFF.